The T cell receptor beta chain described here comes from a study of blood T cell repertoires in COVID-19. Turning to the study itself: Acute and convalescent COVID-19 specimens originated in the United States, Italy and Spain.

Profiled with immunoSEQ multiplex PCR; TCRdb holds only in-frame clones, not every one. The data hold approximately 260,000 clones, with 70% to 90% observed a single time. Residents of under 25 US areas, aged roughly 18 to 90 years, made up the participants. The specimen was PBMCs or T cells enriched from blood (not recorded which). The clonotype comes from a woman aged 45 to 65 who had been exposed to COVID-19.

The CDR3 DNA sequence: TGTGCCTGGAGTGTGGGGCAGGGCGGGGAGCTGTTTTTT. Translating gives CAWSVGQGGELFF. V usage is TRBV30 and J usage is TRBJ2-2; tentatively, D is TRBD1 (5 bases). Germline loops: CDR1 GTSNPN, CDR2 SVGIG (reference sequence). This CDR3 has 13 amino acids. V was clipped by 0 bases and J by 7 bases, with 9 bases between them.